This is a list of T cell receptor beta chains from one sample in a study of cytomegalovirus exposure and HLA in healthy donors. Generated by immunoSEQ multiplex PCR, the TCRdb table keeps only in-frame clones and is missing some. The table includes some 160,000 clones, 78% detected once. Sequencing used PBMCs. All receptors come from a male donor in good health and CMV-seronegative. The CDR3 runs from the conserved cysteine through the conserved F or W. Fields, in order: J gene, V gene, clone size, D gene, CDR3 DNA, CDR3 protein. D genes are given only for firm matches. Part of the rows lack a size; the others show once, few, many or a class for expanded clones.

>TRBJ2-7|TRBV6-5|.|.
TGTGCCAGCGCCAGGACTCCGGCGGGCGAGCAGTACTTC
CASARTPAGEQYF
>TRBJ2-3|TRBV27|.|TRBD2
TGTGCCAGCAAGCGGGGGGTTCCCACAGATACGCAGTATTTT
CASKRGVPTDTQYF
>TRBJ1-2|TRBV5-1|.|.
TGCGCCAGCAGCTTGGCCAACCCGGGGGAGGGTGGCTACACCTTC
CASSLANPGEGGYTF
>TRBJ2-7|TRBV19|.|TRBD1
TGTGCCAGTAGTTTCAGACAGGGTAACCACGAGCAGTACTTC
CASSFRQGNHEQYF
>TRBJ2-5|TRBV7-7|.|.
TGTGCCAGCAGGTCCGGGACGGGGGTTCAAGAGACCCAGTACTTC
CASRSGTGVQETQYF
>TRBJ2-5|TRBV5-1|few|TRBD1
TGCGCCAGCAGCCTTACAGGGGGTAGTCAAGAGACCCAGTACTTC
CASSLTGGSQETQYF
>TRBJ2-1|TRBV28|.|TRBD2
TGTGCCAGCAGTTTACGGGAGGGTGAGCAGTTCTTC
CASSLREGEQFF
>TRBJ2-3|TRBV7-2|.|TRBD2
TGTGCCAGCAGCTTAGCAGGACTAGCGGGAGACGGAGATACGCAGTATTTT
CASSLAGLAGDGDTQYF
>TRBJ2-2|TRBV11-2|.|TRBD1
TGTGCCAGCAGCGAAGGGGGCAGGGCCGGGGAGCTGTTTTTT
CASSEGGRAGELFF
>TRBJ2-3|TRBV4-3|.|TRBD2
TGCGCCAGCAGCCAGGGGGTTGCTAGCGGGGGGAACACAGATACGCAGTATTTT
CASSQGVASGGNTDTQYF
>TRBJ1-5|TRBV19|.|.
TGTGCCAGTAGTAATTTGGGCCTCAATCAGCCCCAGCATTTT
CASSNLGLNQPQHF
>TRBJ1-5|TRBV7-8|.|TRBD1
TGTGCCAGCAGCGCACTGGGACAGGGGAATAGCAATCAGCCCCAGCATTTT
CASSALGQGNSNQPQHF
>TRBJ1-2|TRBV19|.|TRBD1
TGTGCCAGTAGTATCTCCGCAGGGGGCCTTTCTAGCTATGGCTACACCTTC
CASSISAGGLSSYGYTF
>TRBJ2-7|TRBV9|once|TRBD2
TGTGCCAGCAGCGTAGAGGCGGGGGATCGAAACGAGCAGTACTTC
CASSVEAGDRNEQYF
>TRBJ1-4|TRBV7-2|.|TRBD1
TGTGCCAGCGGTGCACAGGGGACTAATGAAAAACTGTTTTTT
CASGAQGTNEKLFF
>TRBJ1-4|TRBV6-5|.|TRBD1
TGTGCCAGCAGCCGGACAGGGAGAGAAAAACTGTTTTTT
CASSRTGREKLFF
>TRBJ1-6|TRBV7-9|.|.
TGTGCCAGCAGCTTAGGAAGTGCAGGGCGCTCACCCCTCCACTTT
CASSLGSAGRSPLHF
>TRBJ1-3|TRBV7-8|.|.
TGTGCCAGTACCCCCGGGACTGCTGGAAACACCATATATTTT
CASTPGTAGNTIYF
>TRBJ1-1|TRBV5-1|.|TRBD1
TGCGCCAGCAGGGTTCCGGGACAGGGGATCGCTGAAGCTTTCTTT
CASRVPGQGIAEAFF
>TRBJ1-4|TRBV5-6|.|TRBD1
TGTGCCAGCAGCTTGACCGCCGGGACAGGGGGTGAAAAACTGTTTTTT
CASSLTAGTGGEKLFF
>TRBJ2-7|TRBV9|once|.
TGTGCCAGCAGCGGCCCAGGGGTGGGTGAGCAGTACTTC
CASSGPGVGEQYF
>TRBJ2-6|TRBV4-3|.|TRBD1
TGCGCCAGCAGCCGGAAAGGGGGCAAACCTGGGGCCAACGTCCTGACTTTC
CASSRKGGKPGANVLTF